The 20 T cell receptor beta chains in this list originate from one sample, sequenced in a study of monozygotic twins with inflammatory bowel disease. TCRdb re-called the 5' RACE reads, yielding one record per CDR3 amino acid sequence without DNA. The sample totals 350,000 to 400,000 distinct CDR3 sequences; its top ten clones hold 2.6%. The specimen was blood. The receptors derive from a human donor with ulcerative colitis or Crohn's disease, or a healthy co-twin of an affected twin (not recorded which).

The rearrangement links TRBV6-1 to TRBJ1-5. CDR1 is MNHNS and CDR2 is SASEGT in the germline V gene. This CDR3 has 14 residues. The CDR3 reads CASSRGYSNQPQHF.

The chain links TRBV7-2 to TRBJ2-2; TCRdb's D call of TRBD1 is untestable without DNA. This CDR3 comprises 16 residues. Germline CDR1 SGHTA, CDR2 FQGNSA. The CDR3 here is CASSLEWGADTGELFF.

V gene TRBV19 combines with J gene TRBJ1-1; as DNA is missing, the TRBD1 call by TCRdb cannot be tested. The CDR3 contains 16 residues. CDR1 and CDR2 (germline): LNHDA, SQIVND (reference sequence). CDR3 sequence: CATSDAGGSLGTEAFF.

The V and J genes are TRBV19 and TRBJ2-1; the D call of TRBD2 rests on TCRdb alone, since no DNA is present to check it. CDR1 LNHDA and CDR2 SQIVND come from the germline V gene (reference sequence). The CDR3 extends over 16 amino acids. This CDR3 reads CASSPEGRGSNNEQFF.

The chain links TRBV18 to TRBJ2-4. This CDR3 spans 14 amino acids. Germline values: CDR1 KGHSH, CDR2 LQKENI. CDR3 amino acids: CASSPTLAKNIQYF.

The chain couples TRBV7-9 to TRBJ2-3. Germline V lookup: CDR1 SEHNR, CDR2 FQNEAQ (reference sequence). The CDR3 totals 12 residues. The CDR3 is CASSLAPDTQYF.

The rearrangement joins TRBV29-1 to TRBJ2-7; TCRdb indicates TRBD1, and absent DNA this call remains unverified. In germline, CDR1 is SQVTM, CDR2 ANQGSEA. This CDR3 is 14 amino acids long. Here the CDR3 reads CSVEGQGARDEQYF.

The V and J genes are TRBV7-8 and TRBJ2-7; TCRdb's D call, TRBD2, is unchecked because there is no DNA. The CDR3 contains 13 residues. Looked up from germline, CDR1 is SGHVS and CDR2 is FQNEAQ. This chain's CDR3 is CASSLRQGGEQYF.

The chain joins TRBV4-3 to TRBJ2-7; absent DNA, TCRdb's TRBD1 call cannot be checked. This CDR3 contains 17 residues. CDR1 is LGHNA, CDR2 YSLEER, per germline. CDR3 in amino acids: CASSQVLWDREGYEQYF.

J is TRBJ1-6 and V is TRBV3-1; with no DNA, the TCRdb D assignment of TRBD1 cannot be verified. The CDR3 totals 12 residues. CDR1 is LGHDT, CDR2 YNNKEL, per germline (reference sequence). The CDR3 sequence: CASGTLGSPLHF.

The chain uses TRBV9 and TRBJ2-7; the D gene TCRdb calls, TRBD1, cannot be checked with no DNA. The CDR3 is 15 residues long. Per germline, CDR1 SGDLS and CDR2 YYNGEE. The CDR3: CASSVGGSLSYEQYF.

J is TRBJ1-3 and V is TRBV30. This CDR3 has 13 amino acids. CDR1 is GTSNPN and CDR2 is SVGIG in the germline V gene (reference sequence). The CDR3 is CAWTVISGNTIYF.

This chain uses TRBV5-1 with TRBJ1-1. This CDR3 contains 17 residues. Germline CDR1 and CDR2: SGHRS and YFSETQ. The CDR3 sequence: CASTLGPGGASGSEAFF.

This chain uses TRBV12-3 or TRBV12-4 with TRBJ2-7; lacking DNA, the TRBD2 call made by TCRdb goes unchecked. The CDR3 spans 14 residues. This CDR3 is CASSRLAGVYEQYF.

This rearrangement joins TRBV6-5 to TRBJ2-7; the D call from TCRdb, TRBD1, cannot be confirmed without DNA. CDR3 length equals 16 residues. Germline assignment: CDR1 MNHEY and CDR2 SVGAGI. The CDR3 here is CASSYSSGHRSYEQYF.

This sequence joins TRBV18 and TRBJ1-1. The CDR3 is 13 amino acids. Germline CDR1 reads KGHSH; CDR2 reads LQKENI. The CDR3 reads CASSPAMNTEAFF.

The chain employs TRBV28 and TRBJ1-1; absent DNA, TCRdb's TRBD1 call cannot be checked. The CDR3 consists of 14 residues. In germline, CDR1 is MDHEN, CDR2 SYDVKM. CDR3 amino acids: CASRTGTATTEAFF.

The V and J genes are TRBV7-2 and TRBJ2-5; TCRdb gives TRBD2 as the D gene, but with no DNA this cannot be confirmed. CDR1 and CDR2 from the germline V gene are SGHTA and FQGNSA. This CDR3 comprises 15 residues. This chain's CDR3 is CASSLDGLAMETQYF.

This rearrangement joins TRBV4-3 to TRBJ2-1; TCRdb gives TRBD1 as the D gene, but with no DNA this cannot be confirmed. This CDR3 has 15 residues. Germline V lookup: CDR1 LGHNA, CDR2 YSLEER. The CDR3 sequence: CASSQGGGRYNEQFF.

V and J are TRBV4-2 and TRBJ2-2. CDR3 size: 15 residues. The V gene's germline CDR1 is LGHNA and CDR2 YNFKEQ. CDR3 region: CASSQDGETAGELFF.